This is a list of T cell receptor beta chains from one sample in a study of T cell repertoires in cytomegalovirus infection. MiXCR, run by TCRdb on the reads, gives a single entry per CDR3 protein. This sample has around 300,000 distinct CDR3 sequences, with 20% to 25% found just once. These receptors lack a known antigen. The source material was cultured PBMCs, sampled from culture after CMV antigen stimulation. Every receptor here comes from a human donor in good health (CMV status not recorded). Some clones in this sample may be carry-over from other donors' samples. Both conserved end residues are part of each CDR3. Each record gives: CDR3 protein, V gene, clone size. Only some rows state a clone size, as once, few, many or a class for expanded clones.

CASGHRENEQFF TRBV11-2 .
CASSLYTWYSNQPQHF TRBV7-2 .
CASSMDRGYEQYF TRBV27 .
CASSLSTGNTIYF TRBV7-9 .
CASSGTGQVNTGELFF TRBV6-2/TRBV6-3 .
CASSFYRGENTGELFF TRBV5-6 .
CASLGRAGTEAFF TRBV12-3/TRBV12-4 .
CASSPKDTSGNTIYF TRBV7-9 few
CASSLGGVPPFGRGVF TRBV7-2 many
CASSRMDTLYEQYF TRBV6-6 few
CASSLWSGGTYEQYF TRBV28 many
CASSSRTGNIQYF TRBV7-9 few
CSVEFSDRALYYGYTF TRBV29-1 .
CASSRRLGTDTQYF TRBV12-3/TRBV12-4 .
CASSLKRRETQYF TRBV12-3/TRBV12-4 few
CASSPRDRPQYF TRBV6-2/TRBV6-3 .
CASSPPFRTSGTLIF TRBV14 few
CASSSDHYNEQFF TRBV12-3/TRBV12-4 few
CASSFLLLNTEAFF TRBV7-2 many
CASRRSSYNEQFF TRBV7-9 many
CSAISRGKPQHF TRBV20-1 few
CASSRQAGVTDTQYF TRBV7-2 many
CASSLGLASSETQYF TRBV28 .
CASSQTLAGGYNEQFF TRBV14 few
CASSLRGAWGSNTEAFF TRBV12-3/TRBV12-4 few
CASSLQNYPQYF TRBV5-1 .
CASSLGGGGYQPQHF TRBV7-2 many
CASEGTRITDTQYF TRBV7-8 many
CASSAEGFPGETQYF TRBV6-1 few
CASSEGSSYNEQFF TRBV6-6 few
CASSLFGGDETQYF TRBV7-2 many
CSARPSGRADTQYF TRBV20-1 .
CASRLTSERVSYEQYF TRBV27 few
CASRLGGEAFF TRBV11-1 many
CASTGSYNSPLHF TRBV27 .
CSVRDRALYGYTF TRBV29-1 .
CASSRPGQSNEKLFF TRBV7-2 .
CAIMGTLLEGANYGYTF TRBV10-3 .
CASSVHLDTQYF TRBV11-2 many
CASRQGVREETQYF TRBV2 few